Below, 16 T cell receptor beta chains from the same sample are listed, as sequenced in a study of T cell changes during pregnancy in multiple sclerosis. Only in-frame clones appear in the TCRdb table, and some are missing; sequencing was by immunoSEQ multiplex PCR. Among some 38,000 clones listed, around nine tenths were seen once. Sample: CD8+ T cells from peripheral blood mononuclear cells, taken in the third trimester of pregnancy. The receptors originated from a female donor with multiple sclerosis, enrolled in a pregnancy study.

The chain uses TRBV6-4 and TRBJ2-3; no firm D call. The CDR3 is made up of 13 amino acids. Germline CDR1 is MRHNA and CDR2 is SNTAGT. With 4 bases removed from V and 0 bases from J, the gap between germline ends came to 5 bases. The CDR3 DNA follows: TGTGCCAGCAGTGCTTCTAGCACAGATACGCAGTATTTT. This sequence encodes CASSASSTDTQYF.

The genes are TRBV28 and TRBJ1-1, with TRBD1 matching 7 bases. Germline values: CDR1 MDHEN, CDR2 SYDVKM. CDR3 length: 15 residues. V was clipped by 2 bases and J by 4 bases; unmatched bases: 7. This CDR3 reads CASSLILQGSTEAFF. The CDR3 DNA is TGTGCCAGCAGTTTAATCTTACAGGGGAGCACTGAAGCTTTCTTT.

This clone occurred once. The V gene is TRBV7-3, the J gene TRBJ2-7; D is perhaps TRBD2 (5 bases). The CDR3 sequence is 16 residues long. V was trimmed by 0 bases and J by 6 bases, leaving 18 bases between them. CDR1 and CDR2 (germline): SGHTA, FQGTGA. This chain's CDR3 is CASSLTARVSLREQYF. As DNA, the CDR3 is TGTGCCAGCAGCTTAACGGCGAGGGTTAGCCTACGCGAGCAGTACTTC.

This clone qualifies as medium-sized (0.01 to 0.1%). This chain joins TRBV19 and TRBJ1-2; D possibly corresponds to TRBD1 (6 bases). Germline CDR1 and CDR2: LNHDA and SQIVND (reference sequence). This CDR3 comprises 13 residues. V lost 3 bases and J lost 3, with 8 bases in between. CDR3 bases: TGTGCCAGTAGTATTTCAGGGGACTATGGCTACACCTTC. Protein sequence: CASSISGDYGYTF.

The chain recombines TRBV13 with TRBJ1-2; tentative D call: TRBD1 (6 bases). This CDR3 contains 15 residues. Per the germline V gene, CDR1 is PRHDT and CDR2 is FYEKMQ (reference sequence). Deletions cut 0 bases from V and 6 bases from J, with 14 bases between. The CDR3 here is CASSLGRQGYDGYTF. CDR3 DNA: TGTGCCAGCAGCTTAGGGCGGCAGGGGTACGATGGCTACACCTTC. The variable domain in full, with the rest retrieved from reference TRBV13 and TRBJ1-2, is AAGVIQSPRHLIKEKRETATLKCYPIPRHDTVYWYQQGPGQDPQFLISFYEKMQSDKGSIPDRFSAQQFSDYHSELNMSSLELGDSALYFCASSLGRQGYDGYTFGSGTRLTVV.

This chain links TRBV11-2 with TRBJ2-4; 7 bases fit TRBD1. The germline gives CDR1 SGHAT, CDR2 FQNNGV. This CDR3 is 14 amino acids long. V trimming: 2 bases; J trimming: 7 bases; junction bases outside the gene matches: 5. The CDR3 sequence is CASSLLRGQNIQYF. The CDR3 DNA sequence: TGTGCCAGCAGCTTATTGAGGGGGCAGAACATTCAGTACTTC. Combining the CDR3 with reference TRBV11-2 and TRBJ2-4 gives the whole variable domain EAGVAQSPRYKIIEKRQSVAFWCNPISGHATLYWYQQILGQGPKLLIQFQNNGVVDDSQLPKDRFSAERLKGVDSTLKIQPAKLEDSAVYLCASSLLRGQNIQYFGAGTRLSVL.

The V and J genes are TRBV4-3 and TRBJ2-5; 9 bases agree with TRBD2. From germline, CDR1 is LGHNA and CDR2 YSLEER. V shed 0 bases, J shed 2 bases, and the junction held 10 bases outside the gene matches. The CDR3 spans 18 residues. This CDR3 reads CASSQDVSGGPAQETQYF. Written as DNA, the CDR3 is TGCGCCAGCAGCCAAGATGTGAGCGGGGGGCCGGCTCAAGAGACCCAGTACTTC.

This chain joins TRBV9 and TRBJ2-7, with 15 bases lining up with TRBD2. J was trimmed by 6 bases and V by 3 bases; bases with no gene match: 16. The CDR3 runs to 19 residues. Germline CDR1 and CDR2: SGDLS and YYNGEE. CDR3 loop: CASSAPQGLAGGNAFEQYF. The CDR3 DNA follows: TGTGCCAGCAGCGCGCCGCAGGGACTAGCGGGGGGTAACGCTTTCGAGCAGTACTTC.

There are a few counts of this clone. This CDR3 is CASSADREGQPQHF. CDR3 coding DNA: TGTGCCAGTAGCGCCGACAGGGAAGGACAGCCCCAGCATTTT. This sequence joins TRBV19 and TRBJ1-5; the match to TRBD1 covers 7 bases. The CDR3 spans 14 residues. With 6 bases clipped from V and 7 bases from J, the junction kept 9 bases outside the gene matches. Germline assignment: CDR1 LNHDA and CDR2 SQIVND (reference sequence).

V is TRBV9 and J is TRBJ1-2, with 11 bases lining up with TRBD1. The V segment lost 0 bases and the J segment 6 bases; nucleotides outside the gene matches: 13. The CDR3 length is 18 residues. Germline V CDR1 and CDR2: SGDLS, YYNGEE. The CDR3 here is CASSVEVGTGGFGDGYTF. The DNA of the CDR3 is TGTGCCAGCAGCGTAGAGGTGGGGACAGGGGGTTTTGGAGATGGCTACACCTTC.

CDR3 nucleotide sequence: TGTGCCAGTAGCGAGCGGAACGAGCAGTTCTTC. Translated, it gives CASSERNEQFF. The V and J genes are TRBV19 and TRBJ2-1; tentative D call: TRBD2 (5 bases). Trimming removed 6 bases at V and 10 bases at J, with 10 bases between. The CDR3 has 11 residues. The germline CDR1 and CDR2 sequences are LNHDA and SQIVND (reference sequence).

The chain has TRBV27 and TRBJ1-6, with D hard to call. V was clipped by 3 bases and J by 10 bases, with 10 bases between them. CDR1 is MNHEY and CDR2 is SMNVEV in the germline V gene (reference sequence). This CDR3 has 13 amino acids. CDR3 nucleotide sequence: TGTGCCAGCAGTTTGGAGGGCTGGTCACCCCTCCACTTT. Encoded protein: CASSLEGWSPLHF.

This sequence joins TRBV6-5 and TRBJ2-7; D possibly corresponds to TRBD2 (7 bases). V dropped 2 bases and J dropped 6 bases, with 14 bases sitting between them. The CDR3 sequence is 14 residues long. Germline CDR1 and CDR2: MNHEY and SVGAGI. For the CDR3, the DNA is TGTGCCAGCAGTTACGGGTGGGGGGGGCGCGAGCAGTACTTC. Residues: CASSYGWGGREQYF.

The CDR3 nucleotides read TGTGCCACCACATGGTGGGAGGGGCCCTACAATGAGCAGTTCTTC. Amino acids: CATTWWEGPYNEQFF. The V call is TRBV5-4, the J call TRBJ2-1, with 7 positions matching TRBD2. V shed 9 bases, J shed 2 bases, and the junction held 11 bases outside the gene matches. CDR1 is SGHNT, CDR2 YYREEE, per germline (reference sequence). CDR3 length: 15 residues.

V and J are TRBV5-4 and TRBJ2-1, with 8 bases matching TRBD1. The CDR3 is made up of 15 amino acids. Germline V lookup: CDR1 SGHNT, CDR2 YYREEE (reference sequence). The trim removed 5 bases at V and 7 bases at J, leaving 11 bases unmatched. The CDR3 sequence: CASSPGTGPRNEQFF. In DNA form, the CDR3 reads TGTGCCAGCAGTCCCGGGACAGGCCCCCGGAATGAGCAGTTCTTC.

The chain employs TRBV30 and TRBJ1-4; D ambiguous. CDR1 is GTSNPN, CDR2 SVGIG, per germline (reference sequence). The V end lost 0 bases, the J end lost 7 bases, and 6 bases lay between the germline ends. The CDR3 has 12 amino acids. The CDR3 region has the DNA TGTGCCTGGAGTGTAACAGTTGAAAAACTGTTTTTT. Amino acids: CAWSVTVEKLFF.